These T cell receptor beta chains were read from a single sample in a study of graft-versus-host responses after intestinal transplantation. Clones were read by immunoSEQ multiplex PCR, and TCRdb kept only the in-frame ones, dropping some. Here the sample spans tens of thousands of clones, over 80% being singletons. The source was PBMCs, collected 98 days after intestinal transplantation. These receptors all stem from a human patient who received an intestinal transplant, so some T cells may come from the graft donor. Each CDR3 is given with its conserved first and last residue. Fields, in order: CDR3 length, D gene, V gene, clone size, J gene, CDR3 protein, CDR3 DNA. A D gene is named only where the DNA matches it firmly. Rows may omit the clone size; those that give it use once, few, many or a size class.

>17|-|TRBV19|-|TRBJ1-5
CASSTPTDRHSNQPQHF
TGTGCCAGTAGTACACCGACCGATAGACATAGCAATCAGCCCCAGCATTTT
>16|-|TRBV28|-|TRBJ2-7
CASSFLWLARSYEQYF
TGTGCCAGCAGCTTCTTGTGGCTAGCGCGATCCTACGAGCAGTACTTC
>15|TRBD1|TRBV10-2|-|TRBJ2-1
CASSEGGGAYNEQFF
TGCGCCAGCAGTGAAGGGGGCGGAGCCTACAATGAGCAGTTCTTC
>13|TRBD1|TRBV6-5|-|TRBJ2-3
CASSYPRGDTQYF
TGTGCCAGCAGTTACCCCAGGGGGGATACGCAGTATTTT
>11|-|TRBV9|few|TRBJ2-2
CASSVAGELFF
TGTGCCAGCAGCGTAGCCGGGGAGCTGTTTTTT
>16|-|TRBV5-1|-|TRBJ2-6
CASSLEGSSGANVLTF
TGCGCCAGCAGCTTGGAGGGGAGCTCTGGGGCCAACGTCCTGACTTTC
>14|-|TRBV6-8|-|TRBJ1-3
CASSSPGSGNTIYF
TGTGCCAGCAGTTCGCCAGGGTCGGGAAACACCATATATTTT
>15|-|TRBV5-6|-|TRBJ2-5
CASSLVGASRETQYF
TGTGCCAGCAGCTTGGTAGGGGCGAGTAGGGAGACCCAGTACTTC
>15|-|TRBV10-3|-|TRBJ2-1
CAIRPPGPSYNEQFF
TGTGCCATCCGTCCCCCGGGACCGTCCTACAATGAGCAGTTCTTC
>14|TRBD1|TRBV11-1|-|TRBJ2-1
CASSLRQGIHEQFF
TGTGCCAGCAGCTTACGACAGGGAATCCATGAGCAGTTCTTC
>14|TRBD1|TRBV7-7|-|TRBJ2-5
CASSRDRDQETQYF
TGTGCTAGCAGCCGAGACAGGGACCAAGAGACCCAGTACTTC
>14|-|TRBV2|-|TRBJ2-1
CASSNSGSYNEQFF
TGTGCCAGCTCAAATAGCGGATCCTACAATGAGCAGTTCTTC
>13|-|TRBV5-5|-|TRBJ1-5
CASSLSPSEPQHF
TGTGCCAGCAGCTTATCTCCCTCGGAGCCCCAGCATTTT
>15|TRBD1|TRBV6-1|-|TRBJ2-7
CASSLQGAKSGEQYF
TGTGCCAGCAGCTTACAGGGGGCGAAATCCGGCGAGCAGTACTTC
>15|-|TRBV5-1|-|TRBJ2-3
CASSSPKGLTDTQYF
TGCGCCAGCAGCTCTCCAAAGGGCCTTACAGATACGCAGTATTTT
>15|TRBD1|TRBV2|-|TRBJ2-7
CASSRQGGSSYEQYF
TGTGCCAGCAGTAGACAGGGGGGCAGCTCCTACGAGCAGTACTTC
>15|TRBD1|TRBV28|-|TRBJ2-7
CASSFAGTGVYEQYF
TGTGCCAGCAGTTTCGCCGGGACAGGGGTCTACGAGCAGTACTTC
>17|-|TRBV4-2|-|TRBJ2-5
CASSQEGISVGQETQYF
TGTGCCAGCAGCCAAGAGGGAATCAGTGTGGGCCAAGAGACCCAGTACTTC
>15|TRBD1|TRBV19|-|TRBJ1-6
CASSKGTGVTSPLHF
TGTGCCAGTAGTAAGGGGACAGGGGTTACTTCACCCCTCCACTTT
>15|TRBD1|TRBV19|-|TRBJ2-7
CASQPGTGGLYEQYF
TGTGCCAGTCAACCCGGGACAGGGGGTTTGTACGAGCAGTACTTC
>17|-|TRBV18|-|TRBJ1-1
CASSVKPTTIPNTEAFF
TGTGCCAGCTCAGTCAAACCTACTACGATCCCGAACACTGAAGCTTTCTTT
>14|TRBD1|TRBV7-9|once|TRBJ1-2
CASSLDRGHGGYTF
TGTGCCAGCAGCTTAGACAGGGGGCATGGTGGCTACACCTTC
>15|-|TRBV5-5|-|TRBJ2-5
CASSLTRGRQETQYF
TGTGCCAGCAGCCTCACACGGGGCAGACAAGAGACCCAGTACTTC
>13|-|TRBV27|-|TRBJ2-5
CASSREVGETQYF
TGTGCCAGCAGTAGGGAGGTTGGCGAGACCCAGTACTTC
>13|-|TRBV28|-|TRBJ2-7
CASTNSGDTEQYF
TGTGCCAGCACCAATAGTGGGGACACCGAGCAGTACTTC
>21|-|TRBV19|once|TRBJ1-5
CASSIDWSWDSSVMGNQPQHF
TGTGCCAGTAGTATAGATTGGAGCTGGGACTCGAGTGTAATGGGCAATCAGCCCCAGCATTTT
>13|-|TRBV19|-|TRBJ2-3
CASSIGTTDTQYF
TGTGCCAGTAGTATAGGGACAACAGATACGCAGTATTTT
>15|TRBD2|TRBV6-5|-|TRBJ2-1
CASSYGTSGVNEQFF
TGTGCCAGCAGTTACGGGACTAGCGGGGTCAATGAGCAGTTCTTC
>19|-|TRBV9|-|TRBJ1-1
CASSVVEGLRDTEETEAFF
TGTGCCAGCAGCGTAGTTGAGGGATTGCGGGACACCGAAGAAACTGAAGCTTTCTTT
>15|-|TRBV6-6|-|TRBJ2-5
CASSYSGGSQETQYF
TGTGCCAGCAGTTACTCGGGGGGTTCCCAAGAGACCCAGTACTTC
>13|-|TRBV27|-|TRBJ1-1
CASSLFYGDRAFF
TGTGCCAGCAGTTTATTCTATGGGGATAGGGCTTTCTTT
>13|-|TRBV2|-|TRBJ2-3
CASVGASTDTQYF
TGTGCCAGCGTAGGGGCTAGCACAGATACGCAGTATTTT
>18|TRBD2|TRBV4-2|once|TRBJ2-3
CASSQDGGVAGDTDTQYF
TGTGCCAGCAGCCAAGATGGAGGGGTAGCGGGAGACACAGATACGCAGTATTTT
>13|-|TRBV25-1|-|TRBJ2-7
CASTPGTYYEQYF
TGTGCCAGCACCCCTGGGACATACTACGAGCAGTACTTC
>18|-|TRBV7-8|-|TRBJ2-3
CASSRRDLGLATTDTQYF
TGTGCCAGCAGCAGACGGGACCTGGGTTTAGCCACCACAGATACGCAGTATTTT
>14|-|TRBV5-5|-|TRBJ2-3
CASSGGEFADTQYF
TGTGCCAGCAGCGGAGGGGAGTTCGCAGATACGCAGTATTTT
>12|-|TRBV5-1|-|TRBJ1-1
CASSSSNTEAFF
TGCGCCAGCAGCTCCTCGAACACTGAAGCTTTCTTT
>18|TRBD2|TRBV7-3|-|TRBJ2-2
CASTSGLAHPLGTGELFF
TGTGCCAGCACCTCGGGACTAGCGCACCCGCTAGGGACCGGGGAGCTGTTTTTT
>15|TRBD1|TRBV7-3|-|TRBJ1-6
CASSLRDRVSSPLHF
TGTGCCAGCAGCTTACGAGACAGGGTAAGTTCACCCCTCCACTTT
>16|-|TRBV9|-|TRBJ1-3
CASSAGEEYSGNTIYF
TGTGCCAGCAGCGCGGGGGAGGAATACTCTGGAAACACCATATATTTT
>18|TRBD1|TRBV5-6|-|TRBJ2-1
CASSLLYRGQVTYNEQFF
TGTGCCAGCAGCTTGTTGTACAGGGGTCAAGTTACCTACAATGAGCAGTTCTTC
>16|TRBD2|TRBV18|-|TRBJ2-1
CASSPVGGRVDNEQFF
TGTGCCAGCTCACCAGTCGGCGGGAGGGTTGACAATGAGCAGTTCTTC
>15|-|TRBV28|-|TRBJ2-1
CASSLTRSYYNEQFF
TGTGCCAGCAGTTTGACGCGATCCTACTACAATGAGCAGTTCTTC
>14|TRBD1|TRBV5-1|-|TRBJ1-2
CASSLGQGWYGYTF
TGCGCCAGCAGCTTAGGACAGGGGTGGTATGGCTACACCTTC
>13|-|TRBV6-1|-|TRBJ2-1
CASRQGGDNEQFF
TGTGCCAGCAGACAGGGAGGGGACAATGAGCAGTTCTTC
>14|-|TRBV19|-|TRBJ2-4
CASSGRQAKNIQYF
TGTGCCAGTAGTGGCCGGCAAGCCAAAAACATTCAGTACTTC
>15|TRBD1|TRBV5-1|-|TRBJ2-7
CASSLGTGPTYEQYF
TGCGCCAGCAGCTTAGGGACAGGGCCGACCTACGAGCAGTACTTC
>18|-|TRBV25-1|-|TRBJ2-4
CASSEPSRQVWPKNIQYF
TGTGCCAGCAGTGAACCCTCTCGACAGGTCTGGCCCAAAAACATTCAGTACTTC
>16|TRBD2|TRBV4-2|-|TRBJ2-1
CASSQLGLAGDHEQFF
TGTGCCAGCAGCCAACTTGGACTAGCGGGAGATCATGAGCAGTTCTTC
>17|-|TRBV2|-|TRBJ2-3
CASSEAWAVGGTDTQYF
TGTGCCAGCAGTGAAGCGTGGGCGGTGGGGGGCACAGATACGCAGTATTTT
>17|TRBD1|TRBV5-1|-|TRBJ2-2
CASSSGGTGLGTGELFF
TGCGCCAGCAGCTCGGGCGGGACAGGGCTTGGCACCGGGGAGCTGTTTTTT
>14|-|TRBV11-2|-|TRBJ2-7
CASSGTDSSYEQYF
TGTGCCAGCAGCGGGACTGACAGCTCCTACGAGCAGTACTTC
>17|-|TRBV21-1|-|TRBJ1-6
CASSNLGVAGDNSPLHF
TGTGCCAGCAGCAACTTGGGGGTAGCCGGGGATAATTCACCCCTCCACTTT
>18|TRBD1|TRBV5-6|-|TRBJ2-7
CASSFYPGQGALGYEQYF
TGTGCCAGCAGCTTCTACCCGGGACAGGGGGCGCTTGGCTACGAGCAGTACTTC
>15|-|TRBV29-1|-|TRBJ2-7
CSVEVEGGRFYEQYF
TGCAGCGTTGAAGTAGAGGGTGGCAGATTCTACGAGCAGTACTTC
>13|-|TRBV28|few|TRBJ2-7
CASSLDPFYEQYF
TGTGCCAGCAGTTTAGACCCATTCTACGAGCAGTACTTC
>13|-|TRBV18|-|TRBJ2-5
CASSVRALETQYF
TGTGCCAGCTCTGTAAGGGCGTTGGAGACCCAGTACTTC